This record looks at one T cell receptor (beta chain) sequence and its context. Its antigen is not known. CDR3 length: 14 residues. Germline values: CDR1 WSHSY, CDR2 SAAADI. V dropped 0 bases and J dropped 6 bases, with 12 bases sitting between them. The entry originates in a study of CD8+CD57+ T cells in acquired aplastic anemia. Across the study: Sorted CD4+ and CD8+ cells gave an average of approximately 3 ug of DNA. Findings of the study overall: Patients had under 30 CD8+ CDR3 sequences in common with controls (the shared set).

Genomic DNA constituted the template upon which TCR beta VDJ and CDR3 profiling was performed. TCRdb reanalysed the reads using MiXCR and keeps one entry per CDR3 protein. Here the sample spans 450,000 to 600,000 distinct CDR3 sequences, under 40% being singletons. Patients chosen for sequencing had CD8+CD57+ cells that had expanded, as shown by flow cytometry. Patients uniformly had severe acquired aplastic anemia. V gene TRBV10-2 combines with J gene TRBJ2-7; D is undetermined. This receptor was taken from a human donor with aplastic anemia. What was sequenced was sorted CD4+, CD8+, or CD8+CD57+ T cells (not recorded which) from PBMCs. For the CDR3, the DNA is TGCGCCAGCAGTGAGTCGAACGGGCTGGGCGAGCAGTACTTC. Translated, it gives CASSESNGLGEQYF.